Sequencing of this T cell receptor (beta chain) was carried out in a study of T-cell memory formation after mild COVID-19. General observations from the study: A second wave expanding day 15 to 37 was CD4+-biased; contracting clones were balanced. CD4+ contracting clones were mainly CM and EM; CD8+ ones, EMRA.

Per the germline V gene, CDR1 is MNHEY and CDR2 is SVGEGT. The V gene end was trimmed by 6 bases and the J gene end by 2 bases; junction bases not matched to a gene: 8. The CDR3 is made up of 15 amino acids. The table lists this clonotype with many counts. Its target is not known. From the 5' RACE reads, TCRdb called clonotypes with MiXCR, one entry per CDR3 protein. The data hold roughly 240,000 distinct CDR3 sequences, with 15% to 20% observed a single time. The chain is built from TRBV6-2 or TRBV6-3 and TRBJ1-2, with 8 positions matching TRBD1. The sequenced material came from PBMCs or a T cell subset sorted from them (not recorded which). The receptor's source is a man between 18 and 29 years old who had mild COVID-19 (a few samples of this study predate the infection). Cell type and time point are not known. This chain's CDR3 is CASRDGQGLNYGYTF. CDR3 nucleotides: TGTGCCAGCAGAGACGGACAGGGCTTAAACTATGGCTACACCTTC.